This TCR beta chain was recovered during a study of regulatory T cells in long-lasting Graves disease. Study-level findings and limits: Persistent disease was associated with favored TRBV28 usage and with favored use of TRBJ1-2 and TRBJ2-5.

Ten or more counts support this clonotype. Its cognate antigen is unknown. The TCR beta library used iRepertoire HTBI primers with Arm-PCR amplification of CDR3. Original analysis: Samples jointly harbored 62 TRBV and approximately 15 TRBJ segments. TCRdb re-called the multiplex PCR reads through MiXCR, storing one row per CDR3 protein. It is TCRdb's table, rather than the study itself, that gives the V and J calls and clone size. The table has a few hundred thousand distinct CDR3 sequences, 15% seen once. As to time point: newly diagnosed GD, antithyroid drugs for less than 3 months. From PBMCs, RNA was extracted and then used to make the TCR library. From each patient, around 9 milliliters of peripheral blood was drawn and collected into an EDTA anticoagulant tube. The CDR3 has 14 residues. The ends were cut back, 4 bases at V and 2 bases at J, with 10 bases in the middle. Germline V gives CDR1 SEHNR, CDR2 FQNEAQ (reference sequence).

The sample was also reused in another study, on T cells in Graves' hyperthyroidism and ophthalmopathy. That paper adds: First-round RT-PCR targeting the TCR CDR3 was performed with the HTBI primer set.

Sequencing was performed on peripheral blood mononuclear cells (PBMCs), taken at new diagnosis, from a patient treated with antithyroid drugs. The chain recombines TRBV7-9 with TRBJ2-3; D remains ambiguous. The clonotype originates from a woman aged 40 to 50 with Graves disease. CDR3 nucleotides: TGTGCCAGCAGCTCAGGCGGTAACACAGATACGCAGTATTTT. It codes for CASSSGGNTDTQYF.